A selection of T cell receptor beta chains follows, all from one sample in a study of CXCR3-negative and CXCR3-positive naive CD8 T cells. TCRdb reprocessed the 5' RACE reads and stores each CDR3 protein as one record, lacking DNA. The sample has over 80,000 distinct CDR3 sequences. The material sequenced was naive CXCR3- CD8+ T cells from blood. The receptor source for this set is a human donor in good health. Some clones in this sample may be carry-over from other donors' samples. Each CDR3 is given with its conserved first and last residue.

J: TRBJ1-5
V: TRBV6-5
CDR3: CASSYLDPRPDQPQHF

J: TRBJ1-5
V: TRBV25-1
CDR3: CASSAGTTFLSDQPQHF

J: TRBJ2-5
V: TRBV11-3
CDR3: CASSLAEAGGLQETQYF

J: TRBJ2-1
V: TRBV7-3
CDR3: CASSLRSWDEQFF

J: TRBJ2-6
V: TRBV12-3/TRBV12-4
CDR3: CASSLALLRADGANVLTF

J: TRBJ2-7
V: TRBV29-1
CDR3: CSARYSGQPYEQYF

J: TRBJ2-5
V: TRBV15
CDR3: CATSADSSQETQYF

J: TRBJ2-7
V: TRBV28
CDR3: CASSQYRGSLSYEQYF

J: TRBJ1-1
V: TRBV29-1
CDR3: CSVDAVFQGARNTEAFF

J: TRBJ2-1
V: TRBV7-3
CDR3: CASSWNLGPSVNEQFF

J: TRBJ2-5
V: TRBV7-9
CDR3: CASSEIQETQYF

J: TRBJ2-2
V: TRBV9
CDR3: CASSVGDTGELFF

J: TRBJ2-4
V: TRBV5-5
CDR3: CASSFPPTGRAKNIQYF

J: TRBJ1-2
V: TRBV7-2
CDR3: CASSLFGGTDGYTF

J: TRBJ2-2
V: TRBV29-1
CDR3: CSVVGQGDTGELFF

J: TRBJ2-2
V: TRBV2
CDR3: CASGSGLAKPGELFF